The sample holds many counts of the clone carrying this TCR beta chain. Its target is unknown. The data derive from a study of CD8+CD57+ T cells in acquired aplastic anemia. Study-level results: Some 28 CD8+ CDR3 sequences occurred in both the patients and the controls.

Whoever was chosen for sequencing had shown CD8+CD57+ cell expansion by flow cytometry. There were no patients without severe acquired aplastic anemia. Patient blood was sampled before any therapy had been received. Genomic DNA provided the template from which TCR beta VDJ and CDR3 profiles were obtained. A single record per CDR3 protein comes from TCRdb applying MiXCR to the reads. The data contain roughly 180,000 distinct CDR3 sequences, 48% of them singletons. The CDR3 has 18 amino acids. Germline CDR1 SNHLY, CDR2 FYNNEI. V dropped 2 bases and J dropped 0 bases, with 16 bases sitting between them. This receptor was identified in a human donor with aplastic anemia. The specimen was sorted CD4+, CD8+, or CD8+CD57+ T cells (not recorded which) from PBMCs. The V gene is TRBV2, the J gene TRBJ2-2, with a weak D call TRBD1 (6 bases). As DNA, the CDR3 is TGTGCCAGCAGTGAATCGTTGAGGGGGACAACGAACACCGGGGAGCTGTTTTTT. As protein: CASSESLRGTTNTGELFF. Using reference TRBV2 and TRBJ2-2 for the parts outside the CDR3, the full variable domain is EPEVTQTPSHQVTQMGQEVILRCVPISNHLYFYWYRQILGQKVEFLVSFYNNEISEKSEIFDDQFSVERPDGSNFTLKIRSTKLEDSAMYFCASSESLRGTTNTGELFFGEGSRLTVL.